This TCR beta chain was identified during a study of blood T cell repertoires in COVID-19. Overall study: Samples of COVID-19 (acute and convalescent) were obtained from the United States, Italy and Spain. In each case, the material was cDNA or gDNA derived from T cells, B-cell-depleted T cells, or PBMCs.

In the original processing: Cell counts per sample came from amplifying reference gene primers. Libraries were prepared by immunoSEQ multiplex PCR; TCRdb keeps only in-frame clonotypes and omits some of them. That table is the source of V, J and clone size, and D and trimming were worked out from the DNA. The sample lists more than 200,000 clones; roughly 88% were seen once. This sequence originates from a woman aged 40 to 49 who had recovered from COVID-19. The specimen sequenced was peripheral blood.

CDR3 loop: CSVSQQGVKNTGELFF. The CDR3, as DNA: TGCAGCGTATCACAACAGGGCGTCAAAAACACCGGGGAGCTGTTTTTT. The chain recombines TRBV29-1 with TRBJ2-2; a weak D match, TRBD1 (6 bases). The CDR3 is 16 amino acids. The germline V gene has CDR1 SQVTM and CDR2 ANQGSEA. V lost 6 bases to trimming and J lost 2 bases, with 19 bases between them.